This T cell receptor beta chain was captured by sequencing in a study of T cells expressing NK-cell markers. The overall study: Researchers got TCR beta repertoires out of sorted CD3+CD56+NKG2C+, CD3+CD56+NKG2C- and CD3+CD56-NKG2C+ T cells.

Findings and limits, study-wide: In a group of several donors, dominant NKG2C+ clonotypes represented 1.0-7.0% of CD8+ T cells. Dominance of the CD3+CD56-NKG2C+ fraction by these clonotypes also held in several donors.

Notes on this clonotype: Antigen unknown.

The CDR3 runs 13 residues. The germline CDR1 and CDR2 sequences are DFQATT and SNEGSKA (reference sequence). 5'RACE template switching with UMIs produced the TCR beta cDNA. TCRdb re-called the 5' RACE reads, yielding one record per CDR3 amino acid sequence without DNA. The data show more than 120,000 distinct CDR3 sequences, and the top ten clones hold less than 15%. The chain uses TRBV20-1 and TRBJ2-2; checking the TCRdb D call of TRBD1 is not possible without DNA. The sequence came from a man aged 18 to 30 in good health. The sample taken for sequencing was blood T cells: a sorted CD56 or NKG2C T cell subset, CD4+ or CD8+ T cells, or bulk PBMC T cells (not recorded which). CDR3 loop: CSARDPQTGELFF.